One sample yielded the 24 T cell receptor beta chains listed below, sequenced in a study of post-analysis software for immune sequencing data (dated by TCRdb to between 2014 and 2017). Findings and caveats that apply to the study as a whole: Patients showed significantly higher frequencies than controls for a handful of TRBV segments, among them TRBV5-6, TRBV5-1 and TRBV20-1.

To prepare the library, PCR was applied. The run used an Illumina HiSeq 2500. Unique molecular identifiers were incorporated into TCR beta cDNA libraries to reduce PCR and sequencing biases. The raw public data were reprocessed by TCRdb itself: fastp quality trimming at Q25, MiXCR clonotype calling, in-frame beta chains only. For every CDR3 protein sequence, its rows merge into one entry that carries the most common genes and DNA. The table for this sample lists 350,000 to 450,000 distinct CDR3 sequences; over 30% of them were counted only once. Together, the top ten hold 7.6% of the sample. No antigens are known for them. Sequenced sample: blood. The receptors were gathered from a girl aged 2-10 years with multiple sclerosis.

The V call is TRBV27, the J call TRBJ2-7, with D possibly being TRBD1 (6 bases). The CDR3 totals 13 residues. The germline V and J ends were trimmed by 7 bases and 12 bases, with 22 bases remaining between them. The germline V gene encodes CDR1 MNHEY and CDR2 SMNVEV (reference sequence). The CDR3 spells CASTTLRGTPRYF. The CDR3 DNA sequence: TGTGCCAGCACCACGTTGAGGGGGACGCCTCGGTACTTC.

This clonotype showed up many times. The CDR3 sequence is CSVSYLGTARYEQYF. The CDR3 nucleotides are TGCAGCGTCTCGTATCTAGGGACAGCAAGATACGAGCAGTACTTC. This chain links TRBV29-1 with TRBJ2-7; 7 nucleotides match TRBD1. This CDR3 spans 15 amino acids. V was clipped by 6 bases and J by 4 bases; unmatched bases: 15. Germline lookup yields CDR1 SQVTM and CDR2 ANQGSEA.

CDR3 in DNA: TGCGCCAGCAGTGACGGTCTGGGCCGGAACACTGAAGCTTTCTTT. Its protein product is CASSDGLGRNTEAFF. This chain connects TRBV10-2 to TRBJ1-1; D unclear. This CDR3 spans 15 amino acids. Germline-derived CDR1 and CDR2 are WSHSY and SAAADI. Trimming shortened V by 3 bases and J by 1 base, and 12 bases separated the two germline ends.

Comments on this clonotype: The junction differs from germline at one of its ends, possibly a read error. The chain combines TRBV6-2 or TRBV6-3 with TRBJ2-7; TRBD2 matches 10 bases. Germline values: CDR1 MNHEY, CDR2 SVGEGT. This CDR3 comprises 16 residues. The CDR3 loop is CARSPARTSGVYEQYF. The CDR3 bases are TGTGCCCGCAGTCCCGCCCGGACTAGCGGAGTCTACGAGCAGTACTTC.

The chain couples TRBV9 to TRBJ2-4, with 13 bases matching TRBD2. The assigned J gene may be wrong: the sequence end matches TRBJ2-7 better. Germline CDR1 is SGDLS and CDR2 is YYNGEE. The length of the CDR3 is 15 residues. This CDR3 reads CASSSRTSGSYEQYF. The CDR3 DNA follows: TGTGCCAGCAGCTCCCGGACTAGCGGGAGCTACGAGCAGTACTTC.

V usage is TRBV29-1 and J usage is TRBJ2-7; D is perhaps TRBD2 (5 bases). The germline CDR1 and CDR2 sequences are SQVTM and ANQGSEA. Trimming took off 4 bases at V and 4 bases at J, with 23 bases between the two ends. The CDR3 runs 16 residues. This chain's CDR3 is CSVGDHRGLTHYEQYF. CDR3 sequence (DNA): TGCAGCGTTGGGGATCATCGGGGTTTGACGCATTACGAGCAGTACTTC.

CDR3 bases: TGCGCCAGCAGCCCCCTCTTAGGCCCCTACGAGCAGTACTTC. Translation gives CASSPLLGPYEQYF. V is TRBV4-1 and J is TRBJ2-7, with D unclear. The germline CDR1 and CDR2 sequences are MGHRA and YSYEKL. The V gene lost 4 bases and the J gene lost 2 bases, with 12 bases spanning the gap. The length of the CDR3 is 14 residues.

This chain links TRBV6-5 with TRBJ2-7, with 8 bases fitting TRBD2. CDR3 length: 13 amino acids. With V trimmed by 6 bases and J by 4 bases, 5 bases remained unmatched. Germline CDR1 is MNHEY and CDR2 is SVGAGI. CDR3 sequence reads: CASSRLAWYEQYF. Written as DNA, the CDR3 is TGTGCCAGCAGCCGACTAGCGTGGTACGAGCAGTACTTC.

The J gene is TRBJ2-3, the V gene TRBV10-3; D possibly corresponds to TRBD2 (6 bases). The CDR3 has 21 amino acids. Trimming cost V 0 bases and J 2 bases, with 27 bases left between them. Per germline, CDR1 ENHRY and CDR2 SYGVKD. The CDR3 protein is CAISESTGLGGARVDTDTQYF. The DNA for the CDR3 is TGTGCCATCAGTGAGTCGACGGGCCTCGGAGGGGCTAGGGTTGACACAGATACGCAGTATTTT.

This clonotype showed up just a few times. The DNA of the CDR3 is TGTGCCAGCAGCCCGTACGGCGCCACCTACGAGCAGTACTTC. Translated: CASSPYGATYEQYF. The chain carries TRBV5-5 and TRBJ2-7; D not resolved. V was pared by 4 bases and J by 2 bases, with 13 bases between. This CDR3 is 14 amino acids long. The V gene's germline CDR1 is SGHKS and CDR2 YYEKEE (reference sequence).

The V call is TRBV4-2, the J call TRBJ1-4; unclear D gene. Trimming took off 0 bases at V and 8 bases at J, with 10 bases between the two ends. There are 14 residues in the CDR3. CDR1 and CDR2 from the germline V gene are LGHNA and YNFKEQ. The CDR3 sequence: CASSQDYGGEKLFF. For the CDR3, the DNA is TGTGCCAGCAGCCAAGATTATGGAGGCGAAAAACTGTTTTTT.

The sample holds a few counts of this clonotype. The rearrangement joins TRBV7-9 to TRBJ2-7; D uncertain. The CDR3 contains 14 residues. Per germline, CDR1 SEHNR and CDR2 FQNEAQ (reference sequence). V gave up 5 bases and J gave up 2 bases, with 13 bases separating them. Written as DNA, the CDR3 is TGTGCCAGCAGCCAAAAAACCGTACCCTACGAGCAGTACTTC. Amino acid sequence: CASSQKTVPYEQYF.

This clonotype was recorded once. The chain is built from TRBV20-1 and TRBJ2-4, with 9 bases identical to TRBD1. The DNA end favors TRBJ2-7, so the J call may be wrong. Germline loops: CDR1 DFQATT, CDR2 SNEGSKA (reference sequence). The CDR3 runs to 17 residues. CDR3 coding DNA: TGCAGTGCTAGAGATCCCTCGACAGGGGGGAGTCCATACGAGCAGTACTTC. It codes for CSARDPSTGGSPYEQYF.

This clonotype has only a few counts. The J gene is TRBJ2-7, the V gene TRBV27; D perhaps matches TRBD2 (7 bases). This CDR3 comprises 14 residues. V gave up 3 bases and J gave up 0 bases, with 9 bases separating them. CDR1 MNHEY and CDR2 SMNVEV come from the germline V gene (reference sequence). Written as DNA, the CDR3 is TGTGCCAGCAGTTTCGGGGGGCACTCCTACGAGCAGTACTTC. Protein sequence: CASSFGGHSYEQYF.

CDR3 sequence (DNA): TGCAGCGTTGATCCGGGGGGCCGTCTCGAGCAGTACTTC. Translating gives CSVDPGGRLEQYF. The chain combines TRBV29-1 with TRBJ2-5; weak D call: TRBD2 (7 bases). The better agreement between TRBJ2-7 and the DNA end casts doubt on the J call. The CDR3 is 13 residues long. The germline V gene has CDR1 SQVTM and CDR2 ANQGSEA.

This sequence joins TRBV12-3 or TRBV12-4 and TRBJ1-6; D may be TRBD1 (5 bases). With 7 bases removed from V and 0 bases from J, the gap between germline ends came to 16 bases. The CDR3 totals 17 residues. The CDR3 loop is CASTPGGGSSYNSPLHF. CDR3 coding DNA: TGTGCCAGCACCCCAGGCGGGGGGAGCTCCTATAATTCACCCCTCCACTTT.

This clonotype was recorded once. The chain is built from TRBV15 and TRBJ1-5, with a possible D match to TRBD1 (6 bases). The CDR3 loop spans 14 amino acids. Trimming shortened V by 6 bases and J by 3 bases, and 12 bases separated the two germline ends. The germline gives CDR1 LNHNV, CDR2 YYDKDF (reference sequence). The CDR3 here is CATREQGHNQPQHF. The CDR3 bases are TGTGCCACCAGAGAACAGGGACACAATCAGCCCCAGCATTTT.

The chain combines TRBV11-2 with TRBJ2-1, with 8 bases aligning to TRBD2. Trimming took 5 bases from V and 10 from J; bases not matched to a gene: 16. CDR1 and CDR2 (germline): SGHAT, FQNNGV. This CDR3 region has 16 residues. Here the CDR3 reads CASSRGPAGGRNEQFF. The CDR3 DNA sequence: TGTGCCAGCAGCAGGGGCCCGGCGGGGGGCCGGAACGAGCAGTTCTTC.

In its sample, this clonotype was seen a few times. The chain has TRBV6-5 and TRBJ2-7; D is ambiguous. The germline V and J ends were trimmed by 0 bases and 1 base, with 10 bases remaining between them. This CDR3 contains 15 residues. CDR1 and CDR2 from the germline V gene are MNHEY and SVGAGI. The CDR3 nucleotides read TGTGCCAGCAGTTACTCTGCCGGCCGGTCCTACGAGCAGTACTTC. Residues: CASSYSAGRSYEQYF.

The genes are TRBV15 and TRBJ2-1; TRBD2 agrees at 9 bases. The DNA end favors TRBJ2-7, so the J call may be wrong. This CDR3 is built from 16 residues. Looked up from germline, CDR1 is LNHNV and CDR2 is YYDKDF (reference sequence). This CDR3 is CATRELAGARPSEQYF. The CDR3, as DNA: TGTGCCACCCGAGAATTAGCGGGAGCCCGTCCCTCCGAGCAGTACTTC.

This clonotype occurred a few times. The CDR3 nucleotides are TGTGCCAGCAGTTATTCGACAGGGATCTCTGGGGCCAACGTCCTGACTTTC. Protein sequence: CASSYSTGISGANVLTF. The rearrangement links TRBV6-5 to TRBJ2-6; 7 bases fit TRBD1. The CDR3 covers 17 residues. V shed 3 bases, J shed 0 bases, and the junction held 5 bases outside the gene matches. Germline V CDR1 and CDR2: MNHEY, SVGAGI.

The V gene is TRBV6-2 or TRBV6-3, the J gene TRBJ2-6; possible D gene TRBD2, 5 bases. The CDR3 is made up of 15 amino acids. CDR1 is MNHEY, CDR2 SVGEGT, per germline. Trimming removed 6 bases at V and 2 bases at J, with 11 bases between. The CDR3 nucleotides are TGTGCCAGCAGCAAGGACGGGACTGGGGCCAACGTCCTGACTTTC. Translation gives CASSKDGTGANVLTF.

A few counts support this clonotype. This chain joins TRBV20-1 and TRBJ2-5, with 13 bases matching TRBD2. Germline trimming cut 2 bases from V and 2 bases from J; bases unmatched to any gene: 5. CDR1 DFQATT and CDR2 SNEGSKA come from the germline V gene (reference sequence). The CDR3 spans 16 residues. CDR3 DNA: TGCAGTGCTAGAAAGACTAGCGGGGGGCCACAAGAGACCCAGTACTTC. This encodes CSARKTSGGPQETQYF.

The CDR3 reads CSARDEGQGNSYEQYF. As DNA, the CDR3 is TGCAGTGCTAGAGATGAGGGACAGGGAAACTCCTACGAGCAGTACTTC. The chain has TRBV20-1 and TRBJ2-7, with TRBD1 matching over 9 bases. Per the germline V gene, CDR1 is DFQATT and CDR2 is SNEGSKA (reference sequence). The CDR3 has 16 amino acids. Unmatched junction bases numbered 6, after V lost 0 bases and J lost 0 bases.